The present TCR beta chain was sequenced within a study of blood T cell repertoires in COVID-19. Turning to the study itself: Samples of COVID-19 (acute and convalescent) were obtained from the United States, Italy and Spain.

Per the original data handling: The authors estimated nucleated cell counts from reference gene primer amplification. Using immunoSEQ multiplex PCR, the repertoire was profiled, and TCRdb retains in-frame clones only, with some absent. From that table come the V and J calls and clone size; the DNA was used to work out D and trimming. The repertoire has around 50,000 clones, 80% to 90% of them found once; the top ten carry about 2%. From germline, CDR1 is LGHNA and CDR2 YSLEER. The V gene lost 7 bases and the J gene lost 0 bases, with 4 bases spanning the gap. CDR3 length: 12 amino acids. The chain combines TRBV4-3 with TRBJ1-3; D unresolved. The receptor was isolated from a human donor in a cohort sampled during active COVID-19. The sequencing input was peripheral blood. The CDR3 here is CASKSSGNTIYF. CDR3 sequence (DNA): TGCGCCAGCAAGAGCTCTGGAAACACCATATATTTT.